The following is a T cell receptor (beta chain) sequence with its context. These data belong to a study of technical replicates of blood from a few donors. Sequenced by immunoSEQ multiplex PCR; TCRdb stores in-frame clones only, minus some. The sample includes 55,000 to 85,000 clones, nearly 98% seen only once; the top ten take approximately 0.21%. CDR1 and CDR2 from the germline V gene are SGHDT and YYEEEE. The junction had 7 bases not matched to a gene; V was cut back by 4 bases and J by 7 bases. CDR3 length equals 14 residues. This clonotype was sampled from a human donor in good health. The V and J genes are TRBV5-6 and TRBJ2-1; 8 nucleotides line up with TRBD1. What was sequenced was T cells isolated from PBMCs. Here the CDR3 reads CASSRGTGDNEQFF. CDR3 nucleotide sequence: TGTGCCAGCAGCCGTGGGACAGGTGATAATGAGCAGTTCTTC.